Below, one TCR beta chain is given with its context. Per the original data handling: Amplification of reference gene primers provided the estimated nucleated cell counts. The assay was immunoSEQ multiplex PCR, and TCRdb's table has in-frame clones only and misses some. V and J calls and clone size follow that table, whereas D and trimming were derived from the DNA. The sample contains 200,000 or so clones, about 82% of which appear only once. This sample stems from a study of blood T cell repertoires in COVID-19. Study summary: The United States, Italy and Spain provided the acute and convalescent COVID-19 samples. PBMCs, B-cell-depleted T cells, or T cells provided the cDNA or gDNA that made up the material.

Germline CDR1 and CDR2: MNHEY and SVGAGI. V was shortened by 10 bases and J by 7 bases, with 10 bases between the two germline ends. The CDR3 loop spans 11 amino acids. This chain links TRBV6-5 with TRBJ2-2, with D possibly TRBD1 on 5 matching bases. The clonotype comes from a woman aged 25 to 39 with acute or convalescent COVID-19. What was sequenced was peripheral blood. Here the CDR3 DNA reads TGTGCCAATACGCAGGGCGGGGAGCTGTTTTTT. It translates to CANTQGGELFF.